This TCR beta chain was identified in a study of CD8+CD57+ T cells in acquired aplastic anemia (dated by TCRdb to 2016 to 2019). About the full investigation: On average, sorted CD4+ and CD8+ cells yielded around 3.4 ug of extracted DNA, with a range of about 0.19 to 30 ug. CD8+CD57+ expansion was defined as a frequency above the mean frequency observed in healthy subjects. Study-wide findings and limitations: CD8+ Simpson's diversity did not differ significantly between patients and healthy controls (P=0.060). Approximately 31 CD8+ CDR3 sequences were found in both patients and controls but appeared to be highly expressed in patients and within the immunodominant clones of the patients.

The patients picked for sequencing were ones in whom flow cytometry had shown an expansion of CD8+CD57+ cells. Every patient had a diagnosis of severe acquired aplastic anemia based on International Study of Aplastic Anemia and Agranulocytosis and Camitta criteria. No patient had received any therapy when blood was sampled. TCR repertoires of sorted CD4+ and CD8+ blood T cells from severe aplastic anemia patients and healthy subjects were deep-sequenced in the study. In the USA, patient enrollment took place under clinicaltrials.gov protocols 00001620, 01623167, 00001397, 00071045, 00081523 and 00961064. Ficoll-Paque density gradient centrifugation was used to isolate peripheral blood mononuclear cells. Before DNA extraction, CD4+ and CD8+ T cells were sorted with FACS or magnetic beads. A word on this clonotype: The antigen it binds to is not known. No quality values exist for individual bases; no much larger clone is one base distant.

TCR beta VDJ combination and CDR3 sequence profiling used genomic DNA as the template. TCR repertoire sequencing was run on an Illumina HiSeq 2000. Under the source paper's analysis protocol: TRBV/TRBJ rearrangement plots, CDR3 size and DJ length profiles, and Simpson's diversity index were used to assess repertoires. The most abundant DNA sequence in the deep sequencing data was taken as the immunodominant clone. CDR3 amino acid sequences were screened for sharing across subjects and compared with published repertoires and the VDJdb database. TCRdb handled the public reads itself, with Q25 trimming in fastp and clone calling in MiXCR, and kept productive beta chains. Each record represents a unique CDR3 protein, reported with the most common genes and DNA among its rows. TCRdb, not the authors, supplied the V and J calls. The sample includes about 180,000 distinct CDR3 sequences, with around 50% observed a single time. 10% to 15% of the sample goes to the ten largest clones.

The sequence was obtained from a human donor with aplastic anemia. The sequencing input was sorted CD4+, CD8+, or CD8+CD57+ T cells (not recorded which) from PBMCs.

The CDR3 sequence is CATNRDNPTYGYTF. The nucleotide sequence is TGTGCCACGAACCGGGACAACCCGACATATGGCTACACCTTC. The rearranged segments are TRBV10-3 and TRBJ1-2, with TRBD1 perhaps the D gene, on 6 matching bases. Deletion took 10 bases off V and 5 bases off J, with a span of 20 bases between the germline ends. The CDR3 runs 14 residues from the cysteine to the phenylalanine. Solely the CDR3 DNA is kept, with 42 bases framed from the first base. CDR1 is given as ENHRY and CDR2 as SYGVKD, both from the germline V gene.